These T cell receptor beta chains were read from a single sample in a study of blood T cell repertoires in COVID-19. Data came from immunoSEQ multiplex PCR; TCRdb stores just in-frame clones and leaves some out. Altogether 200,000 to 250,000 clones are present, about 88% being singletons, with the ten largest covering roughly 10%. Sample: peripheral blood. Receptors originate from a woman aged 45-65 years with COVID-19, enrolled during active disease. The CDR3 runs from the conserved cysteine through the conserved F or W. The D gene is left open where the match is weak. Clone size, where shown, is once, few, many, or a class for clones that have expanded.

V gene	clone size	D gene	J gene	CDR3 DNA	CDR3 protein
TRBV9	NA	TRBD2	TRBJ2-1	TGTGCCAGCAGCGTAGCTAGGCTAGCGGGGTACAATGAGCAGTTCTTC	CASSVARLAGYNEQFF
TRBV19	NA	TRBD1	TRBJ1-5	TGTGCCAGTAGCCTACTAACAGGGGGCCGGCAGCCCCAGCATTTT	CASSLLTGGRQPQHF
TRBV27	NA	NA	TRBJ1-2	TGTGCCAGCAGTTTAGGAGGAGGCTATGGCTACACCTTC	CASSLGGGYGYTF
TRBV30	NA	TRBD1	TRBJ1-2	TGTGCCTGCTGGACAGGGGGTGACTATGGCTACACCTTC	CACWTGGDYGYTF
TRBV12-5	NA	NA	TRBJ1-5	TGTGCTAGTGGTCTCAGACAGCCCCAGCATTTT	CASGLRQPQHF
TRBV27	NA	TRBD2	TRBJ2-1	TGTGCCAGCAGTTTCCAGCGGGGCGGATATGAGCAGTTCTTC	CASSFQRGGYEQFF
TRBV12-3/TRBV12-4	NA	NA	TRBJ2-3	TGTGCCAGCGTGGGCGACCTCACAGATACGCAGTATTTT	CASVGDLTDTQYF
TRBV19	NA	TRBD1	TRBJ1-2	TGTGCCAGTAGTTCTCAGGGGGATACTCCTGGCTACACCTTC	CASSSQGDTPGYTF
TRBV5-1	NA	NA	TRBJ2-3	TGCGCCAGCAGTAGGGACGGGAGAACAGATACGCAGTATTTT	CASSRDGRTDTQYF
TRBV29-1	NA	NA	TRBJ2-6	TGCAGCGCCGGGGGGGCCAACGTCCTGACTTTC	CSAGGANVLTF
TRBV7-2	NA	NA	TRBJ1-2	TGTGCCAGCACCGGCCAGGGAAGTCGCGATGGCTACACCTTC	CASTGQGSRDGYTF
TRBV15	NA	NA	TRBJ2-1	TGTGCCACCAGCAGAGTGAAGGGGGCCGGGGGGGGCAACAATGAGCAGTTCTTC	CATSRVKGAGGGNNEQFF
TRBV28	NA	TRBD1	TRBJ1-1	TGTGCCAGCAGTTTCCGGGGGACAGGGAGGGGGAACACTGAAGCTTTCTTT	CASSFRGTGRGNTEAFF
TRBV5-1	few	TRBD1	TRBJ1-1	TGCGCCACCTCCCCAGGGGGACGGACTGAAGCTTTCTTT	CATSPGGRTEAFF
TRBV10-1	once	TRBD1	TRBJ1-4	TGCGCCAATTCTACAGGGGCTCGAGAAAAACTGTTTTTT	CANSTGAREKLFF
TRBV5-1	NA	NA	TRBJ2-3	TGCGCCAGCAGAGTCAAGGCGGGGGCGAACACAGATACGCAGTATTTT	CASRVKAGANTDTQYF
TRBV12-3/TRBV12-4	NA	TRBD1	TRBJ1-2	TGTGCCAGCACCTCGACAGGGACCTATGGCTACACCTTC	CASTSTGTYGYTF
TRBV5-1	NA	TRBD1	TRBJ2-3	TGCGCCAGCAGCCTGACAGGGGATCTCGATACGCAGTATTTT	CASSLTGDLDTQYF
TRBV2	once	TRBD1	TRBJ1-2	TGTGCCAGCCGGGACAGTCACTATGGCTACACCTTC	CASRDSHYGYTF
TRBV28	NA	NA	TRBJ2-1	TGTGCCAGCAGTTTGAGCCCCCGACAGAGCAATGAGCAGTTCTTC	CASSLSPRQSNEQFF
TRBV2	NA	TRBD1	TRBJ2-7	TGTGCCAGCAGCCAGGGACAGGGGCATTTGGGGCTCGAGCAGTACTTC	CASSQGQGHLGLEQYF
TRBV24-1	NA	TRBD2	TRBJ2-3	TGTGCCACCAGTGATGTATCAACTAGCGGGGGCTCAAGCACAGATACGCAGTATTTT	CATSDVSTSGGSSTDTQYF
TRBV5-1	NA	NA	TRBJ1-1	TGCACCAGCACCGGTCAGGGTTACACTGAAGCTTTCTTT	CTSTGQGYTEAFF
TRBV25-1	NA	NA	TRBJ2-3	TGTGCCAGCAGTTTTGGGGGCTTCACAGATACGCAGTATTTT	CASSFGGFTDTQYF
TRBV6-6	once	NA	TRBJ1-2	TGTGCCAGCATCACACCCCAGGGGAGCTATGGCTACACCTTC	CASITPQGSYGYTF
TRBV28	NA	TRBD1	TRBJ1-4	TGTGCCAGCAGTTACGGCGGGACAGCCGAAAAACTGTTTTTT	CASSYGGTAEKLFF
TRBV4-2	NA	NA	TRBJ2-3	TGTGCCAGCAGCCAAGTGCAGACAGATACGCAGTATTTT	CASSQVQTDTQYF
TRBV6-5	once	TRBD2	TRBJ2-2	TGTGCCAGCAGCAGACTAGCGAGTGGGGAGCTGTTTTTT	CASSRLASGELFF
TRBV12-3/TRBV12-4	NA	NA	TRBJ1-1	TGTGCTACCCTGGGGCAGATTGGTACTGAAGCTTTCTTT	CATLGQIGTEAFF
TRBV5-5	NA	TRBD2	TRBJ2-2	TGTGCCAGCAGTCGGACTAGCGGGGGGCAAAGCACCGGGGAGCTGTTTTTT	CASSRTSGGQSTGELFF
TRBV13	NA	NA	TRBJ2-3	TGTGCCAGCAGCTTCCGCGGGGGCGGCTCAGATACGCAGTATTTT	CASSFRGGGSDTQYF
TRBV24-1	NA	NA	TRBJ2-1	TGTGCCACCAGTGACCTAACAGGTTCCAATGAGCAGTTCTTC	CATSDLTGSNEQFF
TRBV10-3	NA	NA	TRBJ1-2	TGTGCCATCAGTGAGAATGAGGCGCTCTATGGCTACACCTTC	CAISENEALYGYTF
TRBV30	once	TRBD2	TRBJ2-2	TGTGCCTGGAGCACGGGGGGCGGGGAGCTGTTTTTT	CAWSTGGGELFF
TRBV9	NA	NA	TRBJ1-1	TGTGCCAGCAGCGTCGGAGGTGAGGGCACTGAAGCTTTCTTT	CASSVGGEGTEAFF
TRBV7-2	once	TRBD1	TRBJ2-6	TGTGCCAGCAGCTTCCAGGGGGTGGGCTCTGGGGCCAACGTCCTGACTTTC	CASSFQGVGSGANVLTF
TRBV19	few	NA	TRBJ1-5	TGTGCCAGTAGCCCACAGGGATCGCAGCCCCAGCATTTT	CASSPQGSQPQHF
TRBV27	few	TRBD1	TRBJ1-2	TGTGCCAGCAGTTCTCCCCGGGACAGGGGACTCTACACCTTC	CASSSPRDRGLYTF
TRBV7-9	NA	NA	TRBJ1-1	TGTGCCAGCAGCTTAGGCGTCGCGGGCGCAAGAGCTTTCTTT	CASSLGVAGARAFF
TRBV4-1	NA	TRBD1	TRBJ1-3	TGCGCCAGCAGCCAAGACTCGACAGGGAACTCTGGAAACACCATATATTTT	CASSQDSTGNSGNTIYF
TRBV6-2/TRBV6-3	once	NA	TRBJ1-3	TGTGCCAGCAGCCCCCAACCGCGACAGGAGAGCTCTGGAAACACCATATATTTT	CASSPQPRQESSGNTIYF
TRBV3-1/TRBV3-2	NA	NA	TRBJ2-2	TGTGCCAGCAGCCCCCCTCATTCGGGTAGCGGGGAGCTGTTTTTT	CASSPPHSGSGELFF
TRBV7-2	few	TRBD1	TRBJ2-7	TGTGCCAGCAGCGGCCGGACAGGCTACGAGCAGTACTTC	CASSGRTGYEQYF
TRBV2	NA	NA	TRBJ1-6	TGTGCCAGCCGGGGGGGGAACTCACCCCTCCACTTT	CASRGGNSPLHF